A single sample gave rise to the 8 T cell receptor beta chains below, sequenced in a study of blood T cell repertoires in COVID-19. Only in-frame clones appear in the TCRdb table, and some are missing; sequencing was by immunoSEQ multiplex PCR. The data contain 200,000 or so clones, 85% to 90% of them singletons. Material for sequencing was PBMCs or T cells enriched from blood (not recorded which). The origin of the receptors is a woman aged 18-29 years in a cohort exposed to, infected with or recovered from COVID-19 (not recorded which).

The J gene is TRBJ2-2, the V gene TRBV27; TRBD2 is a possible D gene (6 bases). The V and J ends lost 6 bases and 5 bases respectively, with 16 bases between them. Germline V gene lookup returns CDR1 MNHEY and CDR2 SMNVEV (reference sequence). The CDR3 has 15 amino acids. CDR3 region: CASRAPSRGTGELFF. In DNA, the CDR3 is TGTGCCAGCAGGGCCCCTAGCCGGGGGACCGGGGAGCTGTTTTTT.

The CDR3 DNA follows: TGTGCCAGCAGCTTAGGGGCGGCGGCTCCCCTCCACTTT. Its protein is CASSLGAAAPLHF. The V call is TRBV7-3, the J call TRBJ1-6; D is possibly TRBD1 (5 bases). Trimming took off 2 bases at V and 13 bases at J, with 12 bases between the two ends. Germline loops: CDR1 SGHTA, CDR2 FQGTGA. This CDR3 region has 13 residues.

The V call is TRBV12-3 or TRBV12-4, the J call TRBJ2-2; 8 bases are shared with TRBD2. The ends lost 6 bases at V and 5 bases at J; junction bases unmatched: 2. The CDR3 sequence is 13 residues long. The CDR3 loop reads CASRRGGTGELFF. The CDR3 DNA is TGTGCCAGCAGGCGCGGGGGGACCGGGGAGCTGTTTTTT.

The chain joins TRBV9 to TRBJ1-5, with 8 bases identical to TRBD1. CDR3 size: 16 residues. The J segment lost 0 bases and the V segment lost 3 bases, leaving 5 bases of the junction unmatched. CDR1 is SGDLS and CDR2 is YYNGEE in the germline V gene. In nucleotides, the CDR3 is TGTGCCAGCAGCGCGACAGGGGATTATAGCAATCAGCCCCAGCATTTT. Protein: CASSATGDYSNQPQHF.

This clone was recorded once. The J gene is TRBJ2-3, the V gene TRBV4-1; D is undetermined. V was trimmed by 0 bases and J by 6 bases, leaving 7 bases between them. There are 13 residues in the CDR3. CDR1 is MGHRA, CDR2 YSYEKL, per germline. CDR3 sequence reads: CASSQDPGDTQYF. CDR3 nucleotides: TGCGCCAGCAGCCAAGACCCCGGGGATACGCAGTATTTT.

This rearrangement joins TRBV9 to TRBJ1-4, with TRBD1 matching over 7 bases. V gave up 3 bases and J gave up 6 bases; unmatched junction bases: 8. CDR3 size: 15 residues. Germline loops: CDR1 SGDLS, CDR2 YYNGEE. CDR3 DNA: TGTGCCAGCAGCGCCAGACAGGGAACGGATGAAAAACTGTTTTTT. Its protein is CASSARQGTDEKLFF.

The rearrangement uses TRBV29-1 and TRBJ1-1, with D unresolved. V lost 4 bases and J 8 bases, leaving 11 bases between the germline ends. Germline CDR1 and CDR2: SQVTM and ANQGSEA. CDR3 length: 11 amino acids. The CDR3 nucleotides read TGCAGCGTTGTAGAGGGCCCCGAAGCTTTCTTT. Protein product: CSVVEGPEAFF.

The chain combines TRBV5-6 with TRBJ2-7; possible D gene TRBD1, 6 bases. The germline CDR1 and CDR2 sequences are SGHDT and YYEEEE. This CDR3 is built from 14 residues. Deletions cut 0 bases from V and 2 bases from J, with 9 bases between. Here the CDR3 DNA reads TGTGCCAGCAGCTTGGGGAGACAGGCCTACGAGCAGTACTTC. It is translated as CASSLGRQAYEQYF.